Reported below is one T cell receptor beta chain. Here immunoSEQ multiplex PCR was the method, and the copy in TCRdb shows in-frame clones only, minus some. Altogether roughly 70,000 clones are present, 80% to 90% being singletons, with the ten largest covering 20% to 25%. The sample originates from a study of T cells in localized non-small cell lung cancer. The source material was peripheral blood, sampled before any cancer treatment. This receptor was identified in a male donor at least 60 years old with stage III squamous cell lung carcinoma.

CDR3 DNA: TGTGCCAGCAGACCGAGGGGACAGGGGTCCTATGGCTACACCTTC. Protein product: CASRPRGQGSYGYTF. The rearrangement links TRBV6-6 to TRBJ1-2; 10 bases line up with TRBD1. J gave up 4 bases and V 6 bases, and 8 bases lay outside the gene matches. The CDR3 spans 15 residues. Per germline, CDR1 MNHNY and CDR2 SVGAGI (reference sequence).